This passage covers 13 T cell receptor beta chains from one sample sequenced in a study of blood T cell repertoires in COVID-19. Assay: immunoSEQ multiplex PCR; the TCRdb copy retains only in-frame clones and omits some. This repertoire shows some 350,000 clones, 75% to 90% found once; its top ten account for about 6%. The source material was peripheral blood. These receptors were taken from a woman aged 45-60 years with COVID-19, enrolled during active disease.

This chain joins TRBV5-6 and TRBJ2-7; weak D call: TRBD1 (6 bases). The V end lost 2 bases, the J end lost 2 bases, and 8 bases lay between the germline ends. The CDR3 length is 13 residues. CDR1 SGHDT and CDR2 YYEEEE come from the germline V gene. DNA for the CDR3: TGTGCCAGCAGCTTTGGACAGCCCTACGAGCAGTACTTC. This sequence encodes CASSFGQPYEQYF.

In nucleotides, the CDR3 is TGTGCCAGCAGCTTATGGGCGGGAGGGCCAACAGAGACCCAGTACTTC. This gives the protein CASSLWAGGPTETQYF. This rearrangement joins TRBV7-2 to TRBJ2-5; 9 nucleotides agree with TRBD2. CDR1 and CDR2 from the germline V gene are SGHTA and FQGNSA. V lost 2 bases, J lost 4 bases, and 8 bases stayed unmatched. This CDR3 is built from 16 residues.

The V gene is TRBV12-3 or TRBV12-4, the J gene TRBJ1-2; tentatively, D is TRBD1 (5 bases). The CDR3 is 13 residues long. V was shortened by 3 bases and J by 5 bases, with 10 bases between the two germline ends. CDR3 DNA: TGTGCCAGCAGTTTTTCCAGGGCTTATGGCTACACCTTC. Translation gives CASSFSRAYGYTF.

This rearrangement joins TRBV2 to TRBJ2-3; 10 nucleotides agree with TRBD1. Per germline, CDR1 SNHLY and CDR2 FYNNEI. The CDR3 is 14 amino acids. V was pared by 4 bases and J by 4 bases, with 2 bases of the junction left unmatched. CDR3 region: CASSAGQGADTQYF. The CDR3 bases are TGTGCCAGCAGTGCAGGACAGGGGGCAGATACGCAGTATTTT.

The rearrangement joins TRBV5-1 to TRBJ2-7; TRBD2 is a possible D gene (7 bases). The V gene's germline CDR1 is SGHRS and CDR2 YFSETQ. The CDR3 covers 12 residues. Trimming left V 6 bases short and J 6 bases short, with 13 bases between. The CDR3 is CASTWGGGEQYF. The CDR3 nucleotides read TGCGCCAGCACCTGGGGGGGCGGCGAGCAGTACTTC.

CDR3 loop: CATTGIGSEKLFF. As DNA, the CDR3 is TGTGCCACTACCGGGATAGGGAGTGAAAAACTGTTTTTT. This chain connects TRBV30 to TRBJ1-4; the D is unclear. The V end lost 8 bases, the J end lost 7 bases, and 17 bases lay between the germline ends. The CDR3 is made up of 13 amino acids. Germline V gives CDR1 GTSNPN, CDR2 SVGIG (reference sequence).

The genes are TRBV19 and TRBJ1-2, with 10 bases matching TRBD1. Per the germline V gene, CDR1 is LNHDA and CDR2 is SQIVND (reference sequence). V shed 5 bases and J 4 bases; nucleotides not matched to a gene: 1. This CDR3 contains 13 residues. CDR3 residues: CASSGTGAYGYTF. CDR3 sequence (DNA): TGTGCCAGTAGTGGGACAGGGGCCTATGGCTACACCTTC.

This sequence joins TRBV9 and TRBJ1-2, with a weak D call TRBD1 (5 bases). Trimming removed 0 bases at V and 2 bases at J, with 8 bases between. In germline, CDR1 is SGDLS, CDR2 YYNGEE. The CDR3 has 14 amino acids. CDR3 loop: CASSVGQKNYGYTF. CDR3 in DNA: TGTGCCAGCAGCGTAGGACAGAAAAACTATGGCTACACCTTC.

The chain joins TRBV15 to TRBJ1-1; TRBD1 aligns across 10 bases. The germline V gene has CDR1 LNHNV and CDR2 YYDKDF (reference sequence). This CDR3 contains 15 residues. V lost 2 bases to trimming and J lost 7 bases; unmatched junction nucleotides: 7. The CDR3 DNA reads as TGTGCCACCAGCAGACCTGGGACAGGGGAGGTTGAAGCTTTCTTT. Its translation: CATSRPGTGEVEAFF.

The CDR3 here is CASSRGRAYNEQFF. CDR3 coding DNA: TGTGCCAGCAGTCGCGGGAGGGCCTACAATGAGCAGTTCTTC. This chain links TRBV6-5 with TRBJ2-1; the match to TRBD2 covers 9 bases. Germline CDR1 MNHEY, CDR2 SVGAGI. With 5 bases clipped from V and 2 bases from J, the junction kept 1 base outside the gene matches. The CDR3 spans 14 residues.

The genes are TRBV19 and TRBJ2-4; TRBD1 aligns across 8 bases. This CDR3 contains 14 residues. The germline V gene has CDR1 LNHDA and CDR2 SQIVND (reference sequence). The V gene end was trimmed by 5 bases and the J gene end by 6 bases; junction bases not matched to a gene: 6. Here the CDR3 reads CASSPGTGRNIQYF. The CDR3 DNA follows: TGTGCCAGTAGTCCCGGGACAGGCCGAAACATTCAGTACTTC.

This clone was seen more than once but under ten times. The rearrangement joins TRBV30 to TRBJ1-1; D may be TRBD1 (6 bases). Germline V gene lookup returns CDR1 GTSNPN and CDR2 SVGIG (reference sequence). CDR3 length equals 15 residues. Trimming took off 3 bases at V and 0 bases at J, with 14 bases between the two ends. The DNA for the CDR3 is TGTGCCTGGAGCAAGGGGGACGGCTTGAACACTGAAGCTTTCTTT. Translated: CAWSKGDGLNTEAFF.

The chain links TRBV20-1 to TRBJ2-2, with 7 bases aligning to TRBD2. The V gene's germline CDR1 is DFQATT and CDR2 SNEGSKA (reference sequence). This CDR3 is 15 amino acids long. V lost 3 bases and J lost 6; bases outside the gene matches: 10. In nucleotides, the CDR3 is TGCAGTGCTAGTAGGTCTAGCGGACCACCCGGGGAGCTGTTTTTT. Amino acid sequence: CSASRSSGPPGELFF.